Listed below are T cell receptor beta chains from one sample, sequenced in a study of Graves' ophthalmopathy and Graves' hyperthyroidism. TCRdb analysed the multiplex PCR reads with MiXCR anew, one entry per CDR3 protein. Seen here are around 400,000 distinct CDR3 sequences, approximately 16% observed once, and the top ten hold more than 1.5%. The sample consisted of peripheral blood. The receptors originated from a woman in her late teens or twenties with Graves' ophthalmopathy. CDR3s include the opening cysteine and the closing phenylalanine or tryptophan. D genes are given only for firm matches. The listing skips clone size in some rows; elsewhere it reads once, few, many or a size class.

abundance	v_gene	d_gene	j_gene	CDR3aa	CDR3nt
.	TRBV12-3/TRBV12-4	.	TRBJ2-7	CASSLYGSYEQYF	TGTGCCAGCAGTTTATATGGGTCCTACGAGCAGTACTTC
.	TRBV5-1	.	TRBJ2-5	CASSPRQFQETQYF	TGCGCCAGCAGCCCCCGACAATTCCAAGAGACCCAGTACTTC
once	TRBV20-1	TRBD2	TRBJ2-5	CSASGPGTSGQETQYF	TGCAGTGCTAGTGGTCCCGGGACTAGCGGACAAGAGACCCAGTACTTC
many	TRBV18	TRBD2	TRBJ2-5	CASSPMRPAGETQYF	TGTGCCAGCTCACCAATGCGCCCAGCGGGGGAGACCCAGTACTTC
.	TRBV28	.	TRBJ2-7	CASSLGTERGEQYF	TGTGCCAGCAGTTTAGGCACGGAACGCGGCGAGCAGTACTTC
few	TRBV19	.	TRBJ1-1	CASSTGPSNTEAFF	TGTGCCAGTAGTACGGGACCCTCGAACACTGAAGCTTTCTTT
many	TRBV30	TRBD1	TRBJ1-1	CAWTDRGATEAFF	TGTGCCTGGACGGACAGGGGAGCCACTGAAGCTTTCTTT
many	TRBV28	TRBD1	TRBJ1-5	CANGEGAQPQHF	TGTGCGAACGGAGAGGGGGCCCAGCCCCAGCATTTT
many	TRBV19	TRBD1	TRBJ2-5	CASTDHGTGILALQETQYF	TGTGCCAGTACGGATCACGGGACAGGGATTTTAGCGCTCCAAGAGACCCAGTACTTC
many	TRBV6-5	.	TRBJ2-5	CASSMSNQETQYF	TGTGCCAGCAGCATGTCTAACCAAGAGACCCAGTACTTC
many	TRBV24-1	TRBD1	TRBJ1-5	CATAGGDSLSNQPQHF	TGTGCCACCGCTGGCGGGGACAGCTTGAGCAATCAGCCCCAGCATTTT
many	TRBV29-1	.	TRBJ2-2	CSVEMTRDPGELFF	TGCAGCGTTGAAATGACGAGGGACCCCGGGGAGCTGTTTTTT
many	TRBV27	.	TRBJ2-7	CASSLSLEGLYEQYF	TGTGCCAGCAGTTTATCTCTAGAGGGTCTCTACGAGCAGTACTTC
many	TRBV7-3	.	TRBJ2-5	CASSLTWTDQETQYF	TGTGCCAGCAGCTTAACTTGGACAGACCAAGAGACCCAGTACTTC
many	TRBV6-2/TRBV6-3	.	TRBJ1-5	CASSYSRLLVQPQHF	TGTGCCAGCAGTTACTCGAGACTTTTGGTTCAGCCCCAGCATTTT
.	TRBV11-2	.	TRBJ1-2	CASSLVGRPTGYTF	TGTGCCAGCAGCTTAGTAGGCCGGCCCACTGGCTACACCTTC
many	TRBV27	.	TRBJ1-6	CASSLNSYNSPLHF	TGTGCCAGCAGTTTAAACAGCTATAATTCACCCCTCCACTTT
many	TRBV6-5	.	TRBJ2-2	CASRLEFDTGELFF	TGTGCCAGCAGACTGGAGTTTGACACCGGGGAGCTGTTTTTT
many	TRBV7-8	TRBD1	TRBJ1-2	CASSFDRVPRYGYTF	TGTGCCAGCAGCTTCGACAGGGTCCCACGCTATGGCTACACCTTC
many	TRBV12-3/TRBV12-4	TRBD1	TRBJ1-3	CASTWDRDSGNTIYF	TGTGCCAGCACCTGGGACAGGGACTCTGGAAACACCATATATTTT
once	TRBV11-3	TRBD1	TRBJ2-7	CASSEGQGGVQYF	TGTGCCAGCAGCGAAGGACAGGGGGGTGTGCAGTACTTC
many	TRBV28	.	TRBJ1-1	CASSPRQNVNTEAFF	TGTGCCAGCAGCCCGAGACAGAATGTGAACACTGAAGCTTTCTTT
.	TRBV12-5	.	TRBJ1-5	CASGLGLNQPQHF	TGTGCTAGTGGTTTAGGTCTCAATCAGCCCCAGCATTTT
many	TRBV27	TRBD2	TRBJ2-5	CASSPGTSRQETQYF	TGTGCCAGCAGTCCAGGGACTAGCAGACAAGAGACCCAGTACTTC
many	TRBV6-1	.	TRBJ2-3	CASSELVGAADTQYF	TGTGCCAGCAGTGAGTTAGTGGGGGCTGCAGATACGCAGTATTTT
many	TRBV6-1	TRBD1	TRBJ2-7	CASSTQGASYEQYF	TGTGCCAGCAGTACGCAGGGGGCATCCTACGAGCAGTACTTC
many	TRBV29-1	.	TRBJ1-1	CSAQWRGTEAFF	TGCAGCGCCCAATGGAGGGGCACTGAAGCTTTCTTT
many	TRBV7-2	TRBD2	TRBJ2-5	CANMGWQRESRETQYF	TGTGCCAACATGGGTTGGCAGCGGGAGAGTAGAGAGACCCAGTACTTC
many	TRBV20-1	TRBD2	TRBJ2-7	CSARDRRGDYEQYF	TGCAGTGCTAGAGATAGACGGGGGGACTACGAGCAGTACTTC
many	TRBV5-6	TRBD1	TRBJ2-2	CASSLTGTGVNTGELFF	TGTGCCAGCAGCTTAACCGGGACAGGGGTGAACACCGGGGAGCTGTTTTTT
many	TRBV6-1	TRBD1	TRBJ1-5	CASTQQGASNQPQHF	TGTGCCAGCACCCAACAGGGGGCCAGCAATCAGCCCCAGCATTTT
many	TRBV6-4	.	TRBJ1-3	CASGGRGLLSSGNTIYF	TGTGCCAGCGGAGGGAGGGGACTGCTAAGCTCTGGAAACACCATATATTTT
many	TRBV11-2	.	TRBJ1-3	CASSLGLGLSGNTIYF	TGTGCCAGCAGCTTAGGTCTTGGACTATCTGGAAACACCATATATTTT
many	TRBV29-1	.	TRBJ2-7	CSVLLTSPSSYEQYF	TGCAGCGTTCTACTGACCTCTCCTAGCTCCTACGAGCAGTACTTC
many	TRBV6-5	.	TRBJ2-7	CASSSGTAARYEQYF	TGTGCCAGCAGTTCCGGGACGGCCGCCCGTTACGAGCAGTACTTC
.	TRBV6-2/TRBV6-3	.	TRBJ2-7	CASSHTGEMNEQYF	TGTGCCAGCAGTCACACCGGGGAGATGAACGAGCAGTACTTC
many	TRBV12-3/TRBV12-4	.	TRBJ1-5	CASSRLYSNQPQHF	TGTGCCAGCAGTCGACTGTATAGCAATCAGCCCCAGCATTTT
many	TRBV3-1	.	TRBJ2-5	CASSRGPGETQYF	TGTGCCAGCAGCCGGGGACCGGGCGAGACCCAGTACTTC
many	TRBV6-1	TRBD1	TRBJ1-3	CASSQAQGAGNTIYF	TGTGCCAGCAGCCAAGCCCAGGGGGCTGGAAACACCATATATTTT
many	TRBV15	.	TRBJ2-7	CATSRDPAYEQYF	TGTGCCACCAGCAGAGATCCGGCTTACGAGCAGTACTTC
many	TRBV12-3/TRBV12-4	.	TRBJ1-5	CASRPQGADQPQHF	TGTGCCAGCCGACCCCAGGGAGCGGATCAGCCCCAGCATTTT
few	TRBV12-3/TRBV12-4	.	TRBJ1-5	CASSSSGDQPQHF	TGTGCCAGCAGTTCGTCAGGGGATCAGCCCCAGCATTTT
.	TRBV4-1	TRBD1	TRBJ2-4	CASSPGTGINKNIQYF	TGCGCCAGCAGCCCCGGGACAGGGATAAACAAAAACATTCAGTACTTC
many	TRBV12-3/TRBV12-4	.	TRBJ2-4	CASTSGAKNIQYF	TGTGCCAGCACCTCAGGAGCCAAAAACATTCAGTACTTC
many	TRBV30	TRBD1	TRBJ2-4	CAWSPWDSKNIQYF	TGTGCCTGGAGTCCCTGGGACAGTAAAAACATTCAGTACTTC
many	TRBV29-1	TRBD2	TRBJ2-7	CSVLPSGNEQYF	TGCAGCGTGCTCCCTAGCGGAAACGAGCAGTACTTC
many	TRBV19	.	TRBJ1-5	CASSIEVGGNQPQHF	TGTGCCAGTAGTATCGAGGTTGGGGGCAATCAGCCCCAGCATTTT
many	TRBV27	.	TRBJ1-2	CASTPGVGPSNYGYTF	TGTGCCAGCACCCCAGGGGTAGGGCCCTCTAACTATGGCTACACCTTC
many	TRBV19	TRBD1	TRBJ2-7	CASSGGQANHYEQYF	TGTGCCAGTAGTGGAGGACAGGCCAATCACTACGAGCAGTACTTC
many	TRBV6-2/TRBV6-3	.	TRBJ1-2	CASRETAWRDYGYTF	TGTGCCAGCAGAGAGACTGCATGGAGGGACTATGGCTACACCTTC
many	TRBV28	.	TRBJ1-2	CASREIRVSYGYTF	TGTGCCAGCAGGGAAATCAGGGTTTCCTATGGCTACACCTTC
many	TRBV4-3	TRBD1	TRBJ1-5	CASSQGTGGHQPQHF	TGCGCCAGCAGCCAGGGAACAGGGGGCCATCAGCCCCAGCATTTT
many	TRBV6-1	.	TRBJ1-1	CASSNPTVW	TGTGCCAGCAGTAACCCAACCGTGTGG
many	TRBV30	.	TRBJ1-1	CAWSPFGGDTEAFF	TGTGCCTGGAGCCCCTTTGGGGGGGACACTGAAGCTTTCTTT